A single sample is the source of the 17 T cell receptor beta chains below, sequenced in a study of beta chain features in type 1 diabetes. Reverse transcribing all isolated RNA meant expressed TCRB transcripts were sequenced. Sequencing used immunoSEQ multiplex PCR; TCRdb keeps in-frame clones, though not all of them. Of 640,000 or so clones in the sample, 13% are singletons; the top ten hold approximately 0.022%. No antigen is known for these receptors. Study findings and constraints: There was a moderate but significant shortening of TCRB CDR3s in all four CD4+ subsets of Type 1 diabetes patients.

The sample consisted of naive CD4+ T cells from blood. These receptors originate from a man aged 18 to 30 with type 1 diabetes.

V usage is TRBV25-1 and J usage is TRBJ2-3, with D perhaps matching TRBD2 (6 bases). The germline V gene encodes CDR1 MGHDK and CDR2 SYGVNS. V was clipped by 3 bases and J by 1 base, with 17 bases between them. CDR3 size: 17 residues. The chain's CDR3 is CASSETLSGPGTDTQYF. DNA of the CDR3: TGTGCCAGCAGTGAGACCCTGAGCGGGCCCGGCACAGATACGCAGTATTTT.

This clone was detected a few times. The chain is built from TRBV25-1 and TRBJ2-2; possible D gene TRBD1, 5 bases. The CDR3 length is 13 residues. Deletions cut 7 bases from V and 4 bases from J, with 10 bases between. Germline CDR1 is MGHDK and CDR2 is SYGVNS. As DNA, the CDR3 is TGTGCCAGCAAAGGGGTGACCACCGGGGAGCTGTTTTTT. It encodes CASKGVTTGELFF. The full variable domain, rest sourced from reference TRBV25-1 and TRBJ2-2, is EADIYQTPRYLVIGTGKKITLECSQTMGHDKMYWYQQDPGMELHLIHYSYGVNSTEKGDLSSESTVSRIRTEHFPLTLESARPSHTSQYLCASKGVTTGELFFGEGSRLTVL.

The CDR3 DNA follows: TGTGCCAGCTTACGACAGGGCCGCTCCTACAATGAGCAGTTCTTC. This encodes CASLRQGRSYNEQFF. The rearrangement links TRBV27 to TRBJ2-1, with 7 bases lining up with TRBD1. Germline V lookup: CDR1 MNHEY, CDR2 SMNVEV (reference sequence). The CDR3 extends over 15 amino acids. V dropped 8 bases and J dropped 0; count of bases not matched to a gene: 7.

The rearrangement links TRBV6-5 to TRBJ1-3; tentative D call: TRBD1 (5 bases). V lost 0 bases, J lost 0 bases, and 9 bases lay in between. The CDR3 loop spans 16 amino acids. Germline lookup yields CDR1 MNHEY and CDR2 SVGAGI. The CDR3 reads CASSYSGASSGNTIYF. CDR3 coding DNA: TGTGCCAGCAGTTACTCTGGGGCCAGCTCTGGAAACACCATATATTTT.

The chain combines TRBV10-2 with TRBJ1-1; D gene ambiguous. CDR1 is WSHSY, CDR2 SAAADI, per germline. The CDR3 is made up of 13 amino acids. The V and J ends lost 2 bases and 4 bases respectively, with 8 bases between them. The chain's CDR3 is CASSEVTSTEAFF. The DNA of the CDR3 is TGCGCCAGCAGTGAGGTGACAAGCACTGAAGCTTTCTTT.

This clone was observed a few times. The chain employs TRBV11-1 and TRBJ2-5, with D perhaps matching TRBD1 (5 bases). The CDR3 has 14 amino acids. Trimming removed 1 base from V and 4 bases from J, with 10 bases in between. Germline V lookup: CDR1 SGHAT, CDR2 FQDESV (reference sequence). The CDR3 region is CASSLEGPLETQYF. The DNA for the CDR3 is TGTGCCAGCAGCTTAGAGGGGCCGCTAGAGACCCAGTACTTC.

The V call is TRBV29-1, the J call TRBJ2-7, with D perhaps being TRBD1 or TRBD2 (5 bases each). V was shortened by 4 bases and J by 2 bases, with 21 bases between the two germline ends. The CDR3 length is 16 residues. In germline, CDR1 is SQVTM, CDR2 ANQGSEA. CDR3 loop: CSVGRPQGRETYEQYF. As DNA, the CDR3 is TGCAGCGTTGGTAGGCCGCAGGGAAGGGAGACCTACGAGCAGTACTTC.

This clone was recorded only once. The chain is built from TRBV6-6 and TRBJ2-2; no definite D call. Trimming took off 4 bases at V and 7 bases at J, with 7 bases between the two ends. The CDR3 is 12 residues long. From germline, CDR1 is MNHNY and CDR2 SVGAGI (reference sequence). CDR3 loop: CASSSMVGELFF. The CDR3 DNA sequence: TGTGCCAGCAGTTCGATGGTCGGGGAGCTGTTTTTT.

This clone was recorded a few times. The CDR3 spells CATNRNTEAFF. The CDR3 DNA is TGTGCCACTAACCGGAACACTGAAGCTTTCTTT. The V call is TRBV28, the J call TRBJ1-1; D not certain. Germline V gene lookup returns CDR1 MDHEN and CDR2 SYDVKM. V was pared by 10 bases and J by 1 base, with 7 bases between. This CDR3 is 11 amino acids long.

V and J are TRBV6-5 and TRBJ1-1, with 9 nucleotides matching TRBD1. The J segment lost 0 bases and the V segment lost 2 bases, leaving 4 bases of the junction unmatched. The CDR3 totals 16 residues. Germline V gives CDR1 MNHEY, CDR2 SVGAGI. The CDR3 DNA sequence: TGTGCCAGCAGTTACGGACAGGGGTTTATGAACACTGAAGCTTTCTTT. It codes for CASSYGQGFMNTEAFF.

This clone was seen a handful of times. CDR3 coding DNA: TGTGCCAGCAGCTTAGGTTCAGGGGGCTTTCAGCCCCAGCATTTT. Translation: CASSLGSGGFQPQHF. V gene TRBV11-2 combines with J gene TRBJ1-5, with 8 bases matching TRBD1. V dropped 1 base and J dropped 6; count of bases not matched to a gene: 5. The CDR3 totals 15 residues. Germline V gives CDR1 SGHAT, CDR2 FQNNGV. Together with reference TRBV11-2 and TRBJ1-5, the CDR3 gives the full variable domain: EAGVAQSPRYKIIEKRQSVAFWCNPISGHATLYWYQQILGQGPKLLIQFQNNGVVDDSQLPKDRFSAERLKGVDSTLKIQPAKLEDSAVYLCASSLGSGGFQPQHFGDGTRLSIL.

This clone was seen a handful of times. V and J are TRBV2 and TRBJ2-1, with D tentatively TRBD2 (6 bases). Deletions cut 6 bases from V and 5 bases from J, with 14 bases between. The CDR3 loop spans 14 amino acids. Per the germline V gene, CDR1 is SNHLY and CDR2 is FYNNEI. In nucleotides, the CDR3 is TGTGCCAGCAGGGGGACTCTGGTGCACAATGAGCAGTTCTTC. This translates into CASRGTLVHNEQFF.

J is TRBJ1-2 and V is TRBV6-5, with a possible D match to TRBD1 (5 bases). V shed 5 bases and J shed 4 bases, with 11 bases lying between them. Germline CDR1 MNHEY, CDR2 SVGAGI. This CDR3 region has 13 residues. The CDR3 loop is CASSTGTAYGYTF. The CDR3, as DNA: TGTGCCAGCAGTACCGGGACGGCCTATGGCTACACCTTC.

This chain links TRBV30 with TRBJ1-2; D gene ambiguous. The CDR3 runs 13 residues. The ends were cut back, 4 bases at V and 0 bases at J, with 9 bases in the middle. CDR1 is GTSNPN, CDR2 SVGIG, per germline (reference sequence). CDR3 DNA: TGTGCCTGGACCCACCACCCTAACTATGGCTACACCTTC. The encoded protein is CAWTHHPNYGYTF.

The gene calls are TRBV30 and TRBJ2-7; D is perhaps TRBD1 (5 bases). The germline V and J ends were trimmed by 3 bases and 4 bases, with 7 bases remaining between them. This CDR3 has 11 residues. The germline V gene has CDR1 GTSNPN and CDR2 SVGIG (reference sequence). The CDR3 DNA is TGTGCCTGGAGGACAGTGTACGAGCAGTACTTC. It codes for CAWRTVYEQYF. Drawing the rest from reference TRBV30 and TRBJ2-7, the complete variable domain is SQTIHQWPATLVQPVGSPLSLECTVEGTSNPNLYWYRQAAGRGLQLLFYSVGIGQISSEVPQNLSASRPQDRQFILSSKKLLLSDSGFYLCAWRTVYEQYFGPGTRLTVT.

This chain joins TRBV19 and TRBJ1-1; D perhaps matches TRBD1 (5 bases). Germline CDR1 is LNHDA and CDR2 is SQIVND (reference sequence). The CDR3 is made up of 13 amino acids. V was shortened by 3 bases and J by 8 bases, with 13 bases between the two germline ends. The CDR3 here is CASSITQGAEAFF. The CDR3 bases are TGTGCCAGTAGTATCACCCAGGGAGCCGAAGCTTTCTTT.

The sample holds a few counts of this clone. The rearrangement links TRBV13 to TRBJ2-1; D may be TRBD1 (6 bases). Germline loops: CDR1 PRHDT, CDR2 FYEKMQ (reference sequence). This CDR3 has 16 residues. Trimming pared 5 bases from V and 0 bases from J, leaving 14 bases between. For the CDR3, the DNA is TGTGCCAGCAGCCTCCCCATGGACAGCTCCTACAATGAGCAGTTCTTC. It encodes CASSLPMDSSYNEQFF.